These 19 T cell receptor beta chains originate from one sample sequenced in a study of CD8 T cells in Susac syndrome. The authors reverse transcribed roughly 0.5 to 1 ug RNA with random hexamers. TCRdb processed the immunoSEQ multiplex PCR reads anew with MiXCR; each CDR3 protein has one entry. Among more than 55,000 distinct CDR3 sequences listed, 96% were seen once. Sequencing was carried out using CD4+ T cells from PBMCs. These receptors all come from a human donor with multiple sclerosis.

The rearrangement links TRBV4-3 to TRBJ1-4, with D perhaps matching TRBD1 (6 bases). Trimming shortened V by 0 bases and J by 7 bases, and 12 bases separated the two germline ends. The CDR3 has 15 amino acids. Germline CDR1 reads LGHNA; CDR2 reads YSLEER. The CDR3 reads CASSQDQGWGEKLFF. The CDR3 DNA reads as TGCGCCAGCAGCCAAGATCAGGGGTGGGGTGAAAAACTGTTTTTT.

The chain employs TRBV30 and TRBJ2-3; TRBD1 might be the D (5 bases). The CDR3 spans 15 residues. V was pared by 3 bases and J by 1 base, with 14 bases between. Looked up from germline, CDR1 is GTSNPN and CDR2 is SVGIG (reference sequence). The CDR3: CAWRQGYSGTDTQYF. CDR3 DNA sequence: TGTGCCTGGAGGCAGGGCTACTCCGGCACAGATACGCAGTATTTT.

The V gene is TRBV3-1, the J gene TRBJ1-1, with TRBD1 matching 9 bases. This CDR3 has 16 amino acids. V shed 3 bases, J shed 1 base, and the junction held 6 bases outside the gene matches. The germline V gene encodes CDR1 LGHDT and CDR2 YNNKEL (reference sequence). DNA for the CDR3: TGTGCCAGCAGCCATCTTGGACAGGGGTCGAACACTGAAGCTTTCTTT. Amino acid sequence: CASSHLGQGSNTEAFF. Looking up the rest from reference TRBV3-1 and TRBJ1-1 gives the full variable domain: DTAVSQTPKYLVTQMGNDKSIKCEQNLGHDTMYWYKQDSKKFLKIMFSYNNKELIINETVPNRFSPKSPDKAHLNLHINSLELGDSAVYFCASSHLGQGSNTEAFFGQGTRLTVV.

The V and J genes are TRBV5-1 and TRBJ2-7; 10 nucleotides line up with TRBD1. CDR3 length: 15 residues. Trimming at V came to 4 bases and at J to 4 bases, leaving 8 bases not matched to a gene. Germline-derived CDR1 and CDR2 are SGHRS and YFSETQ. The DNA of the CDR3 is TGCGCCAGCAGCACGGGGACAGGGGTACTATACGAGCAGTACTTC. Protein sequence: CASSTGTGVLYEQYF.

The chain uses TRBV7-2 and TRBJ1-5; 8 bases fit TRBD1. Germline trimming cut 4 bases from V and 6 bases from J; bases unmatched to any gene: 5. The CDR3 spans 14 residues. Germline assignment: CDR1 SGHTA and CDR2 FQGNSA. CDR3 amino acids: CASSSDRGSQPQHF. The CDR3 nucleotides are TGTGCCAGCAGCTCCGACAGGGGAAGTCAGCCCCAGCATTTT. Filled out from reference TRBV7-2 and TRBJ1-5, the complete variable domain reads GAGVSQSPSNKVTEKGKDVELRCDPISGHTALYWYRQSLGQGLEFLIYFQGNSAPDKSGLPSDRFSAERTGGSVSTLTIQRTQQEDSAVYLCASSSDRGSQPQHFGDGTRLSIL.

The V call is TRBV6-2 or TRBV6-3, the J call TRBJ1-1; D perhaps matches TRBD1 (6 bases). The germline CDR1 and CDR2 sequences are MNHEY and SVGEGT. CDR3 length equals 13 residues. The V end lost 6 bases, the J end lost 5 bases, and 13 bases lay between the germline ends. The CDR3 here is CASRSQGETEAFF. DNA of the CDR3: TGTGCCAGCAGATCACAGGGAGAAACTGAAGCTTTCTTT.

DNA for the CDR3: TGTGCCAGCAGCCAAGACACCCCACTAGCGGGGGAGGACGAGACCCAGTACTTC. Its translation is CASSQDTPLAGEDETQYF. The chain combines TRBV3-1 with TRBJ2-5; TRBD2 aligns across 11 bases. V shed 0 bases, J shed 5 bases, and the junction held 11 bases outside the gene matches. CDR1 and CDR2 (germline): LGHDT, YNNKEL (reference sequence). The CDR3 covers 18 residues.

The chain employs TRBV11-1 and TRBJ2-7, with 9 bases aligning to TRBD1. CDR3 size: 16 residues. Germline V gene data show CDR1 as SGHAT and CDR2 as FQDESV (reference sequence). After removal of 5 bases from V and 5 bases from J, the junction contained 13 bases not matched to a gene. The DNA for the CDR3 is TGTGCCAGCAGCCAAAGCCCGGGACAGGGATGGGACGAGCAGTACTTC. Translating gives CASSQSPGQGWDEQYF. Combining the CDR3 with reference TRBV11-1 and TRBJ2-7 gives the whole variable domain EAEVAQSPRYKITEKSQAVAFWCDPISGHATLYWYRQILGQGPELLVQFQDESVVDDSQLPKDRFSAERLKGVDSTLKIQPAELGDSAMYLCASSQSPGQGWDEQYFGPGTRLTVT.

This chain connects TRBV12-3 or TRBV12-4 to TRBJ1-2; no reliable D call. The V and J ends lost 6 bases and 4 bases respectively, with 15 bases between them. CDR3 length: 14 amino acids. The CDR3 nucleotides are TGTGCCAGCAGCCCCTTTGGGCAGGCCTATGGCTACACCTTC. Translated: CASSPFGQAYGYTF.

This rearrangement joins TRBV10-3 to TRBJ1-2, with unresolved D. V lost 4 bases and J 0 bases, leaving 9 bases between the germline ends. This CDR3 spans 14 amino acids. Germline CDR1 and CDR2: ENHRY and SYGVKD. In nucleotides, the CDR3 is TGTGCCATCAGTGGGAGATCAGCTAACTATGGCTACACCTTC. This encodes CAISGRSANYGYTF.

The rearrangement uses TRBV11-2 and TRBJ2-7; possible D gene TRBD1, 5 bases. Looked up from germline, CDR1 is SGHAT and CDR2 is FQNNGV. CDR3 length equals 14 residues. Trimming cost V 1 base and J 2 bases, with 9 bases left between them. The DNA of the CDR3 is TGTGCCAGCAGCTTAGGGGCAGGGCCCTACGAGCAGTACTTC. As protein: CASSLGAGPYEQYF. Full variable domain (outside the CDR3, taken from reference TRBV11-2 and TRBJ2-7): EAGVAQSPRYKIIEKRQSVAFWCNPISGHATLYWYQQILGQGPKLLIQFQNNGVVDDSQLPKDRFSAERLKGVDSTLKIQPAKLEDSAVYLCASSLGAGPYEQYFGPGTRLTVT.

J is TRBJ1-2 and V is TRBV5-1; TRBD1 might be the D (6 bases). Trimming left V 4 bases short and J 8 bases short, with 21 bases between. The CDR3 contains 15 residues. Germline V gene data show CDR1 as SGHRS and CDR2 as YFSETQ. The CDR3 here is CASSLPVTGQGGYTF. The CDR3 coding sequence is TGCGCCAGCAGCCTACCGGTTACCGGTCAGGGGGGCTACACCTTC.

The CDR3 nucleotides are TGTGCCAGCAGCAACCGGGTCCCCTACAATGAGCAGTTCTTC. Its translation is CASSNRVPYNEQFF. The J gene is TRBJ2-1, the V gene TRBV12-3 or TRBV12-4; no firm D call. This CDR3 is 14 amino acids long. V was trimmed by 6 bases and J by 2 bases, leaving 11 bases between them.

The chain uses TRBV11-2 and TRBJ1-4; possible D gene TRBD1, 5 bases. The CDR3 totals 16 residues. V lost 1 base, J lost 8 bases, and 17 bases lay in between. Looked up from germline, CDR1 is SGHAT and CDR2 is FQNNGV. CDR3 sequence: CASSLVSGRVGEKLFF. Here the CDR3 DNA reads TGTGCCAGCAGCTTAGTTTCGGGCAGGGTAGGGGAAAAACTGTTTTTT.

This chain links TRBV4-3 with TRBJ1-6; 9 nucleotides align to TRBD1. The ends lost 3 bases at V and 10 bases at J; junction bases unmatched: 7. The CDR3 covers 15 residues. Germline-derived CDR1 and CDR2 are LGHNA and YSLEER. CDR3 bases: TGCGCCAGCAGCCAGGTCACAGGGGGCGGATCACCCCTCCACTTT. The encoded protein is CASSQVTGGGSPLHF.

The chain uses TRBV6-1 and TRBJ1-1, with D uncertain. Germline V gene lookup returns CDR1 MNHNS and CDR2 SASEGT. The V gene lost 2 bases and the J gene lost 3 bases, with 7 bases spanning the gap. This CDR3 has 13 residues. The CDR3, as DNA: TGTGCCAGCAGTGAAACCCGGGACACTGAAGCTTTCTTT. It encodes CASSETRDTEAFF.

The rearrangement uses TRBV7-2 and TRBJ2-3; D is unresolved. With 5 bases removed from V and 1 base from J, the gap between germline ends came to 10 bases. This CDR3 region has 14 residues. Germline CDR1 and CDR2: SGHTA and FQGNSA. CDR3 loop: CASSQDLGTDTQYF. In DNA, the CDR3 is TGTGCCAGCAGCCAAGATCTCGGCACAGATACGCAGTATTTT.

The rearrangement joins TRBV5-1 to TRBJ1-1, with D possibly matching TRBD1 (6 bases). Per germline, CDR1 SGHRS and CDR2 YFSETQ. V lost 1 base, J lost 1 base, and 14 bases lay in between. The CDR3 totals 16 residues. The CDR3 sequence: CASSLPGEDGNTEAFF. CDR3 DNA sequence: TGCGCCAGCAGCTTGCCAGGGGAGGATGGGAACACTGAAGCTTTCTTT. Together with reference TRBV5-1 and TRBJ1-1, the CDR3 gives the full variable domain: KAGVTQTPRYLIKTRGQQVTLSCSPISGHRSVSWYQQTPGQGLQFLFEYFSETQRNKGNFPGRFSGRQFSNSRSEMNVSTLELGDSALYLCASSLPGEDGNTEAFFGQGTRLTVV.

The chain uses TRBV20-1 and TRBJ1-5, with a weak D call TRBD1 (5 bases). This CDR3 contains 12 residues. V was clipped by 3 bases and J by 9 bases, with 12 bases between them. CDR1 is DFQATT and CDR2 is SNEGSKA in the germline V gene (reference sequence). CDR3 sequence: CSASRVLGPQHF. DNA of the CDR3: TGCAGTGCTAGCAGGGTGTTGGGGCCCCAGCATTTT.